The 28 T cell receptor beta chains below were found in one sample sequenced in a study of cytomegalovirus exposure and HLA in healthy donors. In the PCR, 60 Vbeta and 13 Jbeta primers were used. Repertoires were generated with immunoSEQ multiplex PCR, while TCRdb's copy carries only in-frame clones and drops some. The table records about 140,000 clones, about three quarters of them present only once. Sequenced material: PBMCs. These receptors all come from a female donor in good health and CMV-seronegative.

The count of this clone is one. V and J are TRBV29-1 and TRBJ2-7; 9 bases fit TRBD2. The germline CDR1 and CDR2 sequences are SQVTM and ANQGSEA. This CDR3 is built from 13 residues. V shed 6 bases and J 0 bases; nucleotides not matched to a gene: 3. CDR3: CSVPSGTSYEQYF. The CDR3 DNA reads TGCAGCGTCCCTAGCGGGACCTCCTACGAGCAGTACTTC.

The count of this clone is one. The gene calls are TRBV15 and TRBJ2-1; perhaps TRBD2 as D (5 bases). CDR1 and CDR2 from the germline V gene are LNHNV and YYDKDF (reference sequence). V lost 2 bases to trimming and J lost 8 bases, with 22 bases between them. The CDR3 is made up of 17 amino acids. For the CDR3, the DNA is TGTGCCACCAGCAGAACACCGGGAACCGGGCCCGGGGATGAGCAGTTCTTC. Protein product: CATSRTPGTGPGDEQFF.

The J gene is TRBJ1-4, the V gene TRBV19, with D perhaps TRBD1 (5 bases). Germline V gene data show CDR1 as LNHDA and CDR2 as SQIVND (reference sequence). Trimming took off 4 bases at V and 8 bases at J, with 11 bases between the two ends. CDR3 size: 13 residues. The CDR3 reads CASSRAGEEKLFF. The CDR3 DNA sequence: TGTGCCAGTAGTAGGGCGGGGGAAGAAAAACTGTTTTTT.

The rearrangement links TRBV29-1 to TRBJ2-2; TRBD1 might be the D (6 bases). The germline gives CDR1 SQVTM, CDR2 ANQGSEA. Trimming stripped 3 bases from V and 6 bases from J, with 11 bases between. The CDR3 loop spans 13 amino acids. The CDR3 nucleotides are TGCAGCGTTGATCAGGGGATGGCCGGGGAGCTGTTTTTT. Its translation: CSVDQGMAGELFF.

This rearrangement joins TRBV28 to TRBJ1-5, with 9 bases fitting TRBD1. J was trimmed by 4 bases and V by 4 bases; bases with no gene match: 2. The CDR3 has 14 amino acids. The germline V gene encodes CDR1 MDHEN and CDR2 SYDVKM. The CDR3 DNA sequence: TGTGCCAGCAGTTCCGGACAGGGGAATCAGCCCCAGCATTTT. Its protein is CASSSGQGNQPQHF.

The genes are TRBV11-1 and TRBJ2-1; D ambiguous. Trimming cost V 1 base and J 3 bases, with 4 bases left between them. The length of the CDR3 is 13 residues. Germline V gene sequence: CDR1 SGHAT, CDR2 FQDESV (reference sequence). The CDR3 DNA follows: TGTGCCAGCAGCTTAGACAGCTACAATGAGCAGTTCTTC. Translating it yields CASSLDSYNEQFF. The full variable domain, with the rest looked up from reference TRBV11-1 and TRBJ2-1, is EAEVAQSPRYKITEKSQAVAFWCDPISGHATLYWYRQILGQGPELLVQFQDESVVDDSQLPKDRFSAERLKGVDSTLKIQPAELGDSAMYLCASSLDSYNEQFFGPGTRLTVL.

The V gene is TRBV7-9, the J gene TRBJ2-1, with 9 bases fitting TRBD1. The CDR3 sequence is 16 residues long. CDR1 and CDR2 from the germline V gene are SEHNR and FQNEAQ (reference sequence). V dropped 5 bases and J dropped 9; count of bases not matched to a gene: 14. CDR3 in amino acids: CASSPRDRAMESEQFF. CDR3 DNA sequence: TGTGCCAGCAGCCCGCGGGACAGGGCCATGGAGAGTGAGCAGTTCTTC.

The chain uses TRBV27 and TRBJ1-2, with a tentative D call TRBD1 (6 bases). Looked up from germline, CDR1 is MNHEY and CDR2 is SMNVEV (reference sequence). V was trimmed by 7 bases and J by 9 bases, leaving 15 bases between them. The CDR3 length is 12 residues. The CDR3 protein is CASTGGDMSYTF. The DNA for the CDR3 is TGTGCCAGCACGGGGGGCGATATGAGCTACACCTTC.

This clone is a singleton in its sample. The rearrangement uses TRBV28 and TRBJ2-7; unclear D gene. Germline-derived CDR1 and CDR2 are MDHEN and SYDVKM. The CDR3 is 14 residues long. V was trimmed by 3 bases and J by 0 bases, leaving 9 bases between them. The CDR3 here is CASSLRQSSYEQYF. Written as DNA, the CDR3 is TGTGCCAGCAGTTTGCGGCAGAGCTCCTACGAGCAGTACTTC.

This clone was detected once. The DNA is left out, because the CDR3 cannot be placed on it with certainty; the CDR3 is given as TCRdb lists it. V and J are TRBV9 and TRBJ2-1; TRBD1, the D gene given by the table, was not confirmed from the DNA. The germline V gene has CDR1 SGDLS and CDR2 YYNGEE. The CDR3 extends over 13 residues, inclusive of both ends. CDR3 loop: CASSVDQWAKGIF.

The chain joins TRBV7-9 to TRBJ2-3, with D unresolved. V dropped 1 base and J dropped 3 bases, with 8 bases sitting between them. CDR1 and CDR2 from the germline V gene are SEHNR and FQNEAQ (reference sequence). This CDR3 is 14 amino acids long. The CDR3 DNA sequence: TGTGCCAGCAGCTTAGGGCAGAAAACAGATACGCAGTATTTT. Encoded protein: CASSLGQKTDTQYF. The whole variable domain, remainder taken from reference TRBV7-9 and TRBJ2-3, is DTGVSQNPRHKITKRGQNVTFRCDPISEHNRLYWYRQTLGQGPEFLTYFQNEAQLEKSRLLSDRFSAERPKGSFSTLEIQRTEQGDSAMYLCASSLGQKTDTQYFGPGTRLTVL.

The rearrangement links TRBV28 to TRBJ1-1, with 10 bases identical to TRBD1. This CDR3 is 15 amino acids long. CDR1 is MDHEN and CDR2 is SYDVKM in the germline V gene. J gave up 3 bases and V 6 bases, and 7 bases lay outside the gene matches. CDR3 sequence: CASRTGGEDDTEAFF. In DNA form, the CDR3 reads TGTGCCAGCAGGACAGGGGGCGAGGATGACACTGAAGCTTTCTTT.

In this sample, this clone turned up once. The chain recombines TRBV5-1 with TRBJ2-5; 9 bases are shared with TRBD2. The CDR3 totals 11 residues. With V trimmed by 4 bases and J by 13 bases, 5 bases remained unmatched. From germline, CDR1 is SGHRS and CDR2 YFSETQ. CDR3 region: CASSPGLAWYF. In DNA form, the CDR3 reads TGCGCCAGCAGCCCCGGACTAGCGTGGTACTTC.

This sequence joins TRBV5-4 and TRBJ1-6, with TRBD1 as a possible D gene (6 bases). There are 14 residues in the CDR3. Deletions cut 1 base from V and 9 bases from J, with 11 bases between. The germline V gene has CDR1 SGHNT and CDR2 YYREEE (reference sequence). The CDR3 sequence: CASSLTGLRSPLHF. The CDR3 nucleotides are TGTGCCAGCAGCTTGACAGGGTTGCGTTCACCCCTCCACTTT.

The chain links TRBV27 to TRBJ2-5; 9 bases map to TRBD2. Unmatched junction bases numbered 2, after V lost 7 bases and J lost 5 bases. CDR3 size: 12 residues. Germline values: CDR1 MNHEY, CDR2 SMNVEV (reference sequence). The CDR3 is CASTAGGETQYF. The DNA of the CDR3 is TGTGCCAGCACCGCGGGGGGGGAGACCCAGTACTTC.

V and J are TRBV10-2 and TRBJ2-7, with 9 positions matching TRBD1. Germline-derived CDR1 and CDR2 are WSHSY and SAAADI. V lost 3 bases to trimming and J lost 0 bases; unmatched junction nucleotides: 12. The CDR3 totals 18 residues. The CDR3 here is CASSDYGTGKTVSYEQYF. CDR3 in DNA: TGCGCCAGCAGTGATTATGGGACAGGGAAAACCGTCTCCTACGAGCAGTACTTC.

V and J are TRBV30 and TRBJ2-3, with 7 bases matching TRBD2. V dropped 0 bases and J dropped 1; count of bases not matched to a gene: 13. In germline, CDR1 is GTSNPN, CDR2 SVGIG (reference sequence). The CDR3 contains 18 residues. The CDR3 nucleotides are TGTGCCTGGAGTGTATTTGGCGGGAGTGTATGGGGCACAGATACGCAGTATTTT. Its translation: CAWSVFGGSVWGTDTQYF.

The rearrangement links TRBV19 to TRBJ2-7; 9 bases agree with TRBD1. J was trimmed by 1 base and V by 8 bases; bases with no gene match: 6. This CDR3 has 14 amino acids. Germline V lookup: CDR1 LNHDA, CDR2 SQIVND (reference sequence). The DNA for the CDR3 is TGTGCCAGTGGGGACAGGGTGGGGTCCTACGAGCAGTACTTC. This sequence encodes CASGDRVGSYEQYF.

There are a few counts of this clone. The CDR3 nucleotides are TGTGCCACCAACCAGGGTGTCGTGGGGAACACTGAAGCTTTCTTT. It encodes CATNQGVVGNTEAFF. The chain has TRBV2 and TRBJ1-1; maybe TRBD1 (5 bases). With 10 bases removed from V and 1 base from J, the gap between germline ends came to 19 bases. There are 15 residues in the CDR3. Germline V gene sequence: CDR1 SNHLY, CDR2 FYNNEI.

The chain has TRBV15 and TRBJ1-5; TRBD1 might be the D (6 bases). This CDR3 comprises 14 residues. The germline V and J ends were trimmed by 1 base and 5 bases, with 9 bases remaining between them. The germline V gene encodes CDR1 LNHNV and CDR2 YYDKDF (reference sequence). The CDR3 DNA reads as TGTGCCACCAGCAGAGGGGGGCGTGATCAGCCCCAGCATTTT. Translating it yields CATSRGGRDQPQHF.

The chain uses TRBV27 and TRBJ1-2; the match to TRBD1 covers 8 bases. V shed 5 bases, J shed 2 bases, and the junction held 7 bases outside the gene matches. This CDR3 is 15 amino acids long. CDR1 is MNHEY, CDR2 SMNVEV, per germline (reference sequence). The CDR3 nucleotides are TGTGCCAGCAGTCCCTGGACAGGGAAGAACTATGGCTACACCTTC. The encoded protein is CASSPWTGKNYGYTF.

To note about this clone: Additional DNA sequences in this sample encode the identical CDR3. The V call is TRBV5-6, the J call TRBJ1-2; D remains ambiguous. Germline lookup yields CDR1 SGHDT and CDR2 YYEEEE. Trimming shortened V by 4 bases and J by 4 bases, and 14 bases separated the two germline ends. The CDR3 is 14 residues long. CDR3 sequence reads: CASSGGTELYGYTF. DNA of the CDR3: TGTGCCAGCAGCGGTGGAACAGAACTCTATGGCTACACCTTC.

The chain is built from TRBV9 and TRBJ2-7; no definite D call. The CDR3 loop spans 16 amino acids. Trimming removed 1 base from V and 5 bases from J, with 19 bases in between. In germline, CDR1 is SGDLS, CDR2 YYNGEE. CDR3 nucleotides: TGTGCCAGCAGCGTATGCCCCCGACACTGCGCCCACGAGCAGTACTTC. Its translation: CASSVCPRHCAHEQYF.

The chain joins TRBV18 to TRBJ1-5; 10 bases agree with TRBD1. Germline V lookup: CDR1 KGHSH, CDR2 LQKENI. Trimming removed 5 bases from V and 4 bases from J; junction bases left unmatched: 8. The CDR3 loop spans 16 amino acids. In nucleotides, the CDR3 is TGTGCCAGCTCAACACGCGGACAGGGGGTAAATCAGCCCCAGCATTTT. Protein product: CASSTRGQGVNQPQHF.

This sequence joins TRBV21-1 and TRBJ2-3; TRBD1, the table's D call, lacks a check against the DNA. TRBV21-1 is a pseudogene. The CDR3 has 14 residues. The CDR3 DNA reads TGTGCCAGCAGCAGACAGGGTTTGACAGATACGCAGTATTTT. Its protein product is CASSRQGLTDTQYF.

The rearrangement uses TRBV27 and TRBJ1-5; perhaps TRBD1 as D (5 bases). V was trimmed by 1 base and J by 10 bases, leaving 8 bases between them. Germline V CDR1 and CDR2: MNHEY, SMNVEV (reference sequence). The CDR3 is 12 residues long. The CDR3 nucleotides are TGTGCCAGCAGTTTATACGGGGGACCCCAGCATTTT. Its protein product is CASSLYGGPQHF.

The table lists this clone with a few counts. This chain uses TRBV5-1 with TRBJ2-7; 7 bases align to TRBD1. CDR3 length equals 14 residues. The trim removed 0 bases at V and 2 bases at J, leaving 2 bases unmatched. The V gene's germline CDR1 is SGHRS and CDR2 YFSETQ. CDR3: CASSLAGTAYEQYF. The CDR3 nucleotides are TGCGCCAGCAGCTTGGCTGGGACAGCCTACGAGCAGTACTTC.

This clone was recorded a few times. The rearrangement uses TRBV6-1 and TRBJ2-7, with D perhaps matching TRBD2 (6 bases). The CDR3 is 13 amino acids. Trimming took 0 bases from V and 4 from J, leaving 7 bases between them. Germline CDR1 MNHNS, CDR2 SASEGT. In nucleotides, the CDR3 is TGTGCCAGCAGTGAAGCGGGACTTTACGAGCAGTACTTC. It codes for CASSEAGLYEQYF.